The T cell receptor beta chain under discussion was sequenced for a study of cytomegalovirus exposure and HLA in healthy donors. About the research overall: Earlier sequencing of some 170 million T cells yielded about 120 million unique TCR beta sequences. Falling in the Caucasian-associated ancestry cluster were 81% of approximately 410 genotyped donors.

Germline assignment: CDR1 MNHEY and CDR2 SMNVEV (reference sequence). The CDR3 contains 13 residues. V lost 6 bases to trimming and J lost 4 bases, with 13 bases between them. The study ran its PCR with 60 Vbeta and 13 Jbeta primers. Method: immunoSEQ multiplex PCR; TCRdb's copy keeps in-frame clones and lacks some. The data show 120,000 to 150,000 clones, roughly 80% seen once. This rearrangement joins TRBV27 to TRBJ2-7; no definite D call. This sequence was found in a woman aged 45-65 years in good health and CMV-seropositive. Sequenced sample: PBMCs. The CDR3 region has the DNA TGTGCCAGCAGCCCTATCGGAGTTTACGAGCAGTACTTC. Protein product: CASSPIGVYEQYF.